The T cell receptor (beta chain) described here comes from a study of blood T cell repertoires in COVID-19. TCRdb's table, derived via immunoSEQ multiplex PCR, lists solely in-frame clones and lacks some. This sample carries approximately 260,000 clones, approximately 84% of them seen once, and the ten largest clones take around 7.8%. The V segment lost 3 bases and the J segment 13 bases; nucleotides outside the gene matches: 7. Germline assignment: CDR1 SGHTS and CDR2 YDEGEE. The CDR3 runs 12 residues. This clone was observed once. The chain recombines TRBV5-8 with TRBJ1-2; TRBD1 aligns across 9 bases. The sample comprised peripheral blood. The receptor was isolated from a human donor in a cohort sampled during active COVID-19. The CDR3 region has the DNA TGTGCCAGCAGCTGGGACAGGGAATCCGGCACCTTC. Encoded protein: CASSWDRESGTF.